The 31 T cell receptor beta chains below all came from one sample that was sequenced in a study of response to subunit inactivated influenza vaccine. TCRdb processed the RT-PCR reads anew with MiXCR; each CDR3 protein has one entry. The sample carries 300,000 to 350,000 distinct CDR3 sequences, around a fifth recorded once. The sequenced sample was PBMCs from blood, obtained about 20 months after vaccination. The receptors shown here come from a man between 50 and 69 years old who received an inactivated influenza vaccine.

The sample holds many counts of this clonotype. The rearrangement links TRBV5-1 to TRBJ2-5; D tentatively fits TRBD1 or TRBD2 (5 bases each). The CDR3 has 14 amino acids. The V end lost 4 bases, the J end lost 2 bases, and 12 bases lay between the germline ends. In germline, CDR1 is SGHRS, CDR2 YFSETQ. The CDR3 DNA reads TGCGCCAGCAGCCTCGGGGCAGCGCAAGAGACCCAGTACTTC. This codes for CASSLGAAQETQYF. Full variable domain (outside the CDR3, taken from reference TRBV5-1 and TRBJ2-5): KAGVTQTPRYLIKTRGQQVTLSCSPISGHRSVSWYQQTPGQGLQFLFEYFSETQRNKGNFPGRFSGRQFSNSRSEMNVSTLELGDSALYLCASSLGAAQETQYFGPGTRLLVL.

Only a few counts were recorded for this clonotype. The chain links TRBV29-1 to TRBJ2-6; D remains unclear. V lost 4 bases to trimming and J lost 0 bases, with 10 bases between them. The CDR3 length is 15 residues. In germline, CDR1 is SQVTM, CDR2 ANQGSEA. The CDR3 spells CSVGGISSGANVLTF. The CDR3 DNA reads as TGCAGCGTTGGTGGTATTAGCTCTGGGGCCAACGTCCTGACTTTC. Complete variable domain (other parts from reference TRBV29-1 and TRBJ2-6): SAVISQKPSRDICQRGTSLTIQCQVDSQVTMMFWYRQQPGQSLTLIATANQGSEATYESGFVIDKFPISRPNLTFSTLTVSNMSPEDSSIYLCSVGGISSGANVLTFGAGSRLTVL.

The J gene is TRBJ2-3, the V gene TRBV12-3 or TRBV12-4; 15 positions match TRBD2. The V and J ends lost 5 bases and 4 bases, in that order; junction bases with no gene match: 10. The CDR3 has 18 residues. The CDR3 sequence is CASSPHSGTSGGSDTQYF. CDR3 sequence (DNA): TGTGCCAGCAGTCCACACTCCGGGACTAGCGGGGGGTCAGATACGCAGTATTTT.

This chain links TRBV7-2 with TRBJ1-6; D uncertain. The CDR3 has 11 amino acids. Deletions cut 2 bases from V and 9 bases from J, with 2 bases between. Germline CDR1 and CDR2: SGHTA and FQGNSA. CDR3 in amino acids: CASSLTSPLHF. CDR3 nucleotide sequence: TGTGCCAGCAGCTTAACTTCACCCCTCCACTTT.

The chain recombines TRBV30 with TRBJ1-1, with a weak D call TRBD1 (5 bases). Germline CDR1 reads GTSNPN; CDR2 reads SVGIG (reference sequence). V dropped 5 bases and J dropped 9 bases, with 13 bases sitting between them. The length of the CDR3 is 11 residues. CDR3 sequence: CAWGRDPQAFF. In nucleotides, the CDR3 is TGTGCCTGGGGCCGGGACCCTCAAGCTTTCTTT.

The table lists this clonotype with a few counts. V usage is TRBV19 and J usage is TRBJ1-1, with unresolved D. This CDR3 comprises 14 residues. Germline V CDR1 and CDR2: LNHDA, SQIVND (reference sequence). V was cut by 7 bases and J by 2 bases, with 14 bases left in between. The CDR3 spells CASTLEGPNTEAFF. DNA of the CDR3: TGTGCCAGTACCTTGGAGGGCCCCAACACTGAAGCTTTCTTT. The variable domain in full, completed from reference TRBV19 and TRBJ1-1, reads DGGITQSPKYLFRKEGQNVTLSCEQNLNHDAMYWYRQDPGQGLRLIYYSQIVNDFQKGDIAEGYSVSREKKESFPLTVTSAQKNPTAFYLCASTLEGPNTEAFFGQGTRLTVV.

The chain has TRBV29-1 and TRBJ1-2; tentative D call: TRBD1 (5 bases). V was trimmed by 4 bases and J by 3 bases, leaving 9 bases between them. CDR1 SQVTM and CDR2 ANQGSEA come from the germline V gene. The CDR3 is 12 amino acids. The CDR3 region has the DNA TGCAGCGTTGCCGTCAGGGACTATGGCTACACCTTC. The encoded protein is CSVAVRDYGYTF.

The CDR3: CASSLQAGAPKDTQYF. CDR3 DNA sequence: TGTGCCAGCAGCTTACAAGCGGGGGCCCCCAAAGATACGCAGTATTTT. This chain links TRBV7-8 with TRBJ2-3, with 8 nucleotides matching TRBD2. The V and J ends lost 2 bases and 5 bases, in that order; junction bases with no gene match: 9. CDR1 is SGHVS and CDR2 is FQNEAQ in the germline V gene. The CDR3 covers 16 residues. The whole variable domain, filled in from reference TRBV7-8 and TRBJ2-3, reads GAGVSQSPRYKVAKRGQDVALRCDPISGHVSLFWYQQALGQGPEFLTYFQNEAQLDKSGLPSDRFFAERPEGSVSTLKIQRTQQEDSAVYLCASSLQAGAPKDTQYFGPGTRLTVL.

This clonotype showed up many times. The J gene is TRBJ1-6, the V gene TRBV7-2; no firm D call. The CDR3 totals 15 residues. The germline V and J ends were trimmed by 0 bases and 3 bases, with 6 bases remaining between them. Germline CDR1 SGHTA, CDR2 FQGNSA. This CDR3 is CASSLAGNYNSPLHF. DNA of the CDR3: TGTGCCAGCAGCTTAGCCGGAAACTATAATTCACCCCTCCACTTT. Looking up the rest from reference TRBV7-2 and TRBJ1-6 gives the full variable domain: GAGVSQSPSNKVTEKGKDVELRCDPISGHTALYWYRQSLGQGLEFLIYFQGNSAPDKSGLPSDRFSAERTGGSVSTLTIQRTQQEDSAVYLCASSLAGNYNSPLHFGNGTRLTVT.

The chain carries TRBV7-2 and TRBJ1-1; 7 nucleotides line up with TRBD1. Germline V CDR1 and CDR2: SGHTA, FQGNSA. With 5 bases clipped from V and 8 bases from J, the junction kept 8 bases outside the gene matches. The CDR3 runs 13 residues. CDR3 sequence: CASSTLDRVEAFF. CDR3 sequence (DNA): TGTGCCAGCAGCACCCTTGACAGGGTAGAAGCTTTCTTT. The whole variable domain, filled in from reference TRBV7-2 and TRBJ1-1, reads GAGVSQSPSNKVTEKGKDVELRCDPISGHTALYWYRQSLGQGLEFLIYFQGNSAPDKSGLPSDRFSAERTGGSVSTLTIQRTQQEDSAVYLCASSTLDRVEAFFGQGTRLTVV.

The chain carries TRBV4-2 and TRBJ1-5; a weak D match, TRBD1 (5 bases). In germline, CDR1 is LGHNA, CDR2 YNFKEQ. Deletions cut 4 bases from V and 8 bases from J, with 15 bases between. This CDR3 is built from 14 residues. The DNA of the CDR3 is TGTGCCAGCAGCCGGGGGACTGAGGTTGAGCCCCAGCATTTT. This encodes CASSRGTEVEPQHF.

This clonotype was recorded a few times. The chain links TRBV5-1 to TRBJ1-5; 8 bases match TRBD1. Trimming cost V 3 bases and J 0 bases; bases outside gene matches: 11. CDR3 length: 18 residues. From germline, CDR1 is SGHRS and CDR2 YFSETQ. Here the CDR3 DNA reads TGCGCCAGCAGCTCGGGACAGGCTGACATTTATAGCAATCAGCCCCAGCATTTT. Its protein product is CASSSGQADIYSNQPQHF.

The rearrangement uses TRBV6-1 and TRBJ2-1; 11 bases are a match to TRBD2. CDR1 and CDR2 (germline): MNHNS, SASEGT. The CDR3 spans 15 residues. V shed 7 bases, J shed 4 bases, and the junction held 6 bases outside the gene matches. The CDR3 coding sequence is TGTGCCAGCACCGTAGCGGGAGGGGGGTACAATGAGCAGTTCTTC. It translates to CASTVAGGGYNEQFF.

The gene calls are TRBV5-5 and TRBJ2-4; TRBD2 is a possible D gene (6 bases). The CDR3 length is 16 residues. CDR1 and CDR2 from the germline V gene are SGHKS and YYEKEE (reference sequence). V was trimmed by 4 bases and J by 0 bases, leaving 14 bases between them. The DNA of the CDR3 is TGTGCCAGCAGCATAGGGTGGGGACTAGCCAAAAACATTCAGTACTTC. This gives the protein CASSIGWGLAKNIQYF.

V is TRBV12-3 or TRBV12-4 and J is TRBJ2-1; a weak D match, TRBD2 (5 bases). The CDR3 covers 13 residues. V was clipped by 3 bases and J by 8 bases, with 11 bases between them. The CDR3 loop reads CASSFQAVHEQFF. The CDR3 DNA reads as TGTGCCAGCAGTTTTCAAGCGGTCCATGAGCAGTTCTTC.

V is TRBV5-5 and J is TRBJ2-1; D not certain. This CDR3 spans 15 amino acids. Germline loops: CDR1 SGHKS, CDR2 YYEKEE (reference sequence). The germline V and J ends were trimmed by 1 base and 7 bases, with 15 bases remaining between them. The CDR3 DNA follows: TGTGCCAGCAGCTTGTCCCCTTTCTTTGAGAATGAGCAGTTCTTC. Translating it yields CASSLSPFFENEQFF.

This clonotype was counted between two and nine times. This chain joins TRBV23-1 and TRBJ1-4; D is possibly TRBD1 (5 bases). Being an ORF, TRBV23-1 has a function that is uncertain. The CDR3 has 15 residues. V dropped 0 bases and J dropped 6 bases, with 11 bases sitting between them. The CDR3 region has the DNA TGCGCCAGCAGTCAATCAAGGGGAAAGGATGAAAAACTGTTTTTT. The encoded protein is CASSQSRGKDEKLFF.

This clonotype came up a few times. This sequence joins TRBV18 and TRBJ1-1, with D hard to call. The CDR3 has 15 amino acids. The V gene's germline CDR1 is KGHSH and CDR2 LQKENI. The ends were cut back, 1 base at V and 5 bases at J, with 14 bases in the middle. The CDR3 DNA reads as TGTGCCAGCTCACCACTTTCGCTCGGGGAAACTGAAGCTTTCTTT. Translation gives CASSPLSLGETEAFF.

The chain has TRBV11-1 and TRBJ2-7; 12 bases fit TRBD1. CDR1 is SGHAT and CDR2 is FQDESV in the germline V gene (reference sequence). The CDR3 is made up of 15 amino acids. After removal of 6 bases from V and 5 bases from J, the junction contained 8 bases not matched to a gene. CDR3 sequence reads: CASRGQGAFSHEQYF. The CDR3 DNA reads TGTGCCAGCAGGGGACAGGGGGCCTTTTCCCACGAGCAGTACTTC.

The V gene is TRBV5-1, the J gene TRBJ1-6; no definite D call. The germline CDR1 and CDR2 sequences are SGHRS and YFSETQ. The CDR3 has 18 amino acids. Trimming took 0 bases from V and 3 from J, leaving 16 bases between them. The chain's CDR3 is CASSLEWVWIRYNSPLHF. CDR3 sequence (DNA): TGCGCCAGCAGCTTGGAATGGGTGTGGATCCGCTATAATTCACCCCTCCACTTT. The whole variable domain, remainder taken from reference TRBV5-1 and TRBJ1-6, is KAGVTQTPRYLIKTRGQQVTLSCSPISGHRSVSWYQQTPGQGLQFLFEYFSETQRNKGNFPGRFSGRQFSNSRSEMNVSTLELGDSALYLCASSLEWVWIRYNSPLHFGNGTRLTVT.

This clonotype was detected a few times. J is TRBJ1-2 and V is TRBV7-9; no definite D call. Trimming left V 5 bases short and J 5 bases short, with 12 bases between. The germline CDR1 and CDR2 sequences are SEHNR and FQNEAQ (reference sequence). The CDR3 spans 13 residues. This CDR3 is CASSGWNEYGYTF. CDR3 DNA: TGTGCCAGCAGCGGATGGAACGAATATGGCTACACCTTC.

The chain couples TRBV6-2 or TRBV6-3 to TRBJ1-1; D gene unclear. V dropped 6 bases and J dropped 0 bases, with 17 bases sitting between them. CDR3 length equals 16 residues. Germline V CDR1 and CDR2: MNHEY, SVGEGT. The CDR3 here is CASSRRSGLMNTEAFF. The CDR3 nucleotides are TGTGCCAGCAGCCGCAGATCGGGGTTAATGAACACTGAAGCTTTCTTT.

This clonotype was counted between two and nine times. The chain couples TRBV3-1 to TRBJ1-5; TRBD1 matches 9 bases. Per germline, CDR1 LGHDT and CDR2 YNNKEL (reference sequence). V was pared by 9 bases and J by 6 bases, with 6 bases of the junction left unmatched. There are 13 residues in the CDR3. The CDR3 reads CASGTGKFQPQHF. CDR3 sequence (DNA): TGTGCCAGTGGGACAGGGAAATTTCAGCCCCAGCATTTT.

There are a few counts of this clonotype. This chain joins TRBV5-1 and TRBJ2-7; D uncertain. The CDR3 extends over 13 amino acids. Germline CDR1 is SGHRS and CDR2 is YFSETQ. Trimming shortened V by 6 bases and J by 1 base, and 11 bases separated the two germline ends. The chain's CDR3 is CASTGDSSYEQYF. The DNA for the CDR3 is TGCGCCAGCACAGGCGACTCTTCCTACGAGCAGTACTTC. Full variable domain (outside the CDR3, taken from reference TRBV5-1 and TRBJ2-7): KAGVTQTPRYLIKTRGQQVTLSCSPISGHRSVSWYQQTPGQGLQFLFEYFSETQRNKGNFPGRFSGRQFSNSRSEMNVSTLELGDSALYLCASTGDSSYEQYFGPGTRLTVT.

V usage is TRBV5-1 and J usage is TRBJ2-5, with D possibly being TRBD1 (5 bases). The CDR3 covers 15 residues. Per germline, CDR1 SGHRS and CDR2 YFSETQ. V dropped 0 bases and J dropped 2 bases, with 11 bases sitting between them. CDR3 nucleotides: TGCGCCAGCAGCTTGGTAGGGGCGGATCAAGAGACCCAGTACTTC. Protein: CASSLVGADQETQYF.

The chain has TRBV20-1 and TRBJ1-3, with D uncertain. Looked up from germline, CDR1 is DFQATT and CDR2 is SNEGSKA (reference sequence). V was shortened by 0 bases and J by 0 bases, with 18 bases between the two germline ends. The CDR3 spans 18 residues. The CDR3 nucleotides read TGCAGTGCTAGAGATTTGCAGAGATCCATCAGCTCTGGAAACACCATATATTTT. Translation: CSARDLQRSISSGNTIYF.

The J gene is TRBJ1-4, the V gene TRBV4-3; 9 positions agree with TRBD1. There are 19 residues in the CDR3. Germline CDR1 and CDR2: LGHNA and YSLEER. With V trimmed by 2 bases and J by 3 bases, 13 bases remained unmatched. The CDR3: CASSQSGFGTGLSNEKLFF. In DNA, the CDR3 is TGCGCCAGCAGCCAAAGTGGATTCGGGACAGGGCTTTCTAATGAAAAACTGTTTTTT.

The table lists this clonotype with many counts. The chain joins TRBV5-6 to TRBJ2-7, with unresolved D. CDR3 length equals 14 residues. Germline V gene sequence: CDR1 SGHDT, CDR2 YYEEEE. V was clipped by 4 bases and J by 0 bases, with 11 bases between them. CDR3 coding DNA: TGTGCCAGCAGCCTTACTGGGAACTCCTACGAGCAGTACTTC. Protein: CASSLTGNSYEQYF.

This clonotype was detected only once. V gene TRBV12-3 or TRBV12-4 combines with J gene TRBJ2-3, with D possibly being TRBD2 (5 bases). The CDR3 runs 12 residues. V gave up 5 bases and J gave up 6 bases, with 9 bases separating them. The CDR3 coding sequence is TGTGCCAGCAGTCCGAGAGGGGATACGCAGTATTTT. Encoded protein: CASSPRGDTQYF.

The V and J genes are TRBV9 and TRBJ2-3, with 8 bases aligning to TRBD2. There are 15 residues in the CDR3. V lost 0 bases, J lost 5 bases, and 5 bases stayed unmatched. Germline V gene data show CDR1 as SGDLS and CDR2 as YYNGEE. CDR3 loop: CASSVAGGSGDTQYF. DNA of the CDR3: TGTGCCAGCAGCGTAGCGGGAGGGAGTGGAGATACGCAGTATTTT.

The rearrangement joins TRBV29-1 to TRBJ2-5; TRBD1 matches 11 bases. Germline CDR1 reads SQVTM; CDR2 reads ANQGSEA. J gave up 7 bases and V 4 bases, and 8 bases lay outside the gene matches. CDR3 length: 14 residues. The CDR3 sequence: CSVGWTGGFGTQYF. Written as DNA, the CDR3 is TGCAGCGTTGGCTGGACAGGGGGCTTCGGGACCCAGTACTTC.